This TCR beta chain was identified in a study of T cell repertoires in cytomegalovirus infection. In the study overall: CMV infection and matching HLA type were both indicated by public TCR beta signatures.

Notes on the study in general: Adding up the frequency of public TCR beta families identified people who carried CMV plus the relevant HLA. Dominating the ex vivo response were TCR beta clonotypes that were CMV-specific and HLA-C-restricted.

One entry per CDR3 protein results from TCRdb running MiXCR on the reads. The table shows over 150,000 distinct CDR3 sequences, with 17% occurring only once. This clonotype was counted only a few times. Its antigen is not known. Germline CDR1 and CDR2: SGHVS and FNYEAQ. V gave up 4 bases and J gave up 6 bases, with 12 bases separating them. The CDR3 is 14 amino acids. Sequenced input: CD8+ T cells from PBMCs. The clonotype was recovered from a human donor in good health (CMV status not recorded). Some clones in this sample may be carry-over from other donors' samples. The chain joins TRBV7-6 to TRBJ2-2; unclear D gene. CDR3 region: CASSSGSTSGELFF. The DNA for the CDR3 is TGTGCCAGCAGCTCGGGCTCTACGTCCGGGGAGCTGTTTTTT.